The rows below give T cell receptor beta chains drawn from one sample of a study of vaccination effects on CD4 cells after COVID-19. The antigens these receptors bind are not known. Profiling relied on immunoSEQ multiplex PCR, and the TCRdb table lists in-frame clones only, not all of them. The repertoire holds about 46,000 clones, about 70% seen once, with approximately 9% in the top ten. This specimen was CD4+ T cells from PBMCs cultured without peptide, taken before COVID-19 vaccination. These receptors were collected from a human donor who had a prior SARS-CoV-2 infection. Each CDR3 is given with its conserved first and last residue. D genes are given only for firm matches. Where a row states a size, it is once, few, many or the class of an expanded clone; other rows omit it.

d_gene	j_gene	abundance	v_gene	CDR3nt	CDR3aa
-	TRBJ1-2	-	TRBV4-1	TGCGCCAGCAGCCAAGAGATGACAGGAATCGCTTATGGCTACACCTTC	CASSQEMTGIAYGYTF
-	TRBJ1-2	-	TRBV27	TGTGCCAGCAGAAAAAACAGGGTAGAGGGCTACACCTTC	CASRKNRVEGYTF
TRBD2	TRBJ2-1	-	TRBV11-1	TGTGCCAGCAGCTTCACTAGCGGCTCCTACAATGAGCAGTTCTTC	CASSFTSGSYNEQFF
-	TRBJ1-5	-	TRBV6-2/TRBV6-3	TGTGCCAGCAGTTACACCTCTTGGAATCAGCCCCAGCATTTT	CASSYTSWNQPQHF
-	TRBJ2-6	-	TRBV5-1	TGCGCCAGCAGGGAGGACTTCTTCTTTTCTGGGGCCAACGTCCTGACTTTC	CASREDFFFSGANVLTF
TRBD1	TRBJ1-6	once	TRBV6-1	TGTGCCAGCAGTGTCGGGGGGTATTTACGACAGGGATATAATTCACCCCTCCACTTT	CASSVGGYLRQGYNSPLHF
TRBD1	TRBJ1-4	-	TRBV5-1	TGCGCCAGCAGCTTGAGCCCCGGGACAGGGGAGGGAAAACTGTTTTTT	CASSLSPGTGEGKLFF
-	TRBJ1-2	once	TRBV2	TGTGCCAGCGTTATAAGTCTGACGGGTGGCTACACCTTC	CASVISLTGGYTF
-	TRBJ2-2	-	TRBV6-2/TRBV6-3	TGTGCCAGCAGTTGGGTCGGGAACACCGGGGAGCTGTTTTTT	CASSWVGNTGELFF
-	TRBJ1-5	-	TRBV6-1	TGTGCCAGCAGTGATGTTCCAGGAAGACTAAATCAGCCCCAGCATTTT	CASSDVPGRLNQPQHF
-	TRBJ1-2	-	TRBV29-1	TGCAGCGTTGAAAAAAACTATGGCTACACCTTC	CSVEKNYGYTF
-	TRBJ1-1	-	TRBV7-3	TGTGCCAGCAGCTTAACGGGGGTCACTGAAGCTTTCTTT	CASSLTGVTEAFF
-	TRBJ2-5	-	TRBV24-1	TGTGCCACCAGTGACACCATTGAAGGGGGGACCCAGTACTTC	CATSDTIEGGTQYF
TRBD1	TRBJ2-5	-	TRBV15	TGTGCCACCAGCAGAGATCTGGTGACAGGGTCTATCCAAGAGACCCAGTACTTC	CATSRDLVTGSIQETQYF
-	TRBJ1-1	once	TRBV2	TGTGCCAGCAGTGTGATCCAGGGACCCTACACTGAAGCTTTCTTT	CASSVIQGPYTEAFF
TRBD2	TRBJ2-1	-	TRBV19	TGTGCCAGTAGGGCAGGGGTCCTAGCGGGGAACAATGAGCAGTTCTTC	CASRAGVLAGNNEQFF
-	TRBJ2-2	few	TRBV11-2	TGTGCCAGCAGCTTTCAGAACGGGGAGCTGTTTTTT	CASSFQNGELFF
-	TRBJ1-1	once	TRBV7-2	TGTGCCAGCAGCTTAGCCCACCTTCAGGTAGCTTTCTTT	CASSLAHLQVAFF
-	TRBJ1-3	-	TRBV5-6	TGTGCCAGCAGCTTGGTGACATACGGCTCTGGAAACACCATATATTTT	CASSLVTYGSGNTIYF
-	TRBJ2-2	few	TRBV5-1	TGCGCCAGCAGTCCTGACCCGAACACCGGGGAGCTGTTTTTT	CASSPDPNTGELFF
TRBD2	TRBJ2-3	-	TRBV2	TGTGCCAGCAAAACGGGGGGGCCGACAGATACGCAGTATTTT	CASKTGGPTDTQYF
-	TRBJ1-5	-	TRBV7-2	TGTGCCAGCAGCAAGACAGGAGTTAATCAGCCCCAGCATTTT	CASSKTGVNQPQHF